This T cell receptor beta chain was found in a study of blood T cells in healthy people across ages (dated by TCRdb to about 2015). As for the study more broadly: In model experiments, template switching captured roughly one uniquely barcoded TCR beta cDNA molecule for every two T cells. Donors were grouped into four age groups: young (average roughly 17 years), middle-aged (approximately 41), aged (roughly 62) and long-lived (around 80). To avoid experimental bias, donors of different ages were spread randomly across the sequencing lanes. Using the same blood draw, the study looked at two additional independent replicas of 1 million unique cDNA reads for two donors, one aged 18 to 30 and the other aged 80 or older. The study measured age-related changes in TCR beta repertoire diversity using deep sequencing normalized with unique cDNA molecular identifiers. The paper's findings and limits, for the study overall: Because the CMV infection status of the donors was unknown, age-related changes in expanded clonotypes may potentially have been confounded. There was a strong correlation between observed TCR beta diversity and the percentage of naive T cells measured by flow cytometry. Estimates of total diversity from one million sequenced T cells were regarded as lower bounds and underestimates. Compared with the aged group, more naive CD4+ T cells, fewer expanded clones and increased TCR diversity were shown by the long-lived group, suggesting age selection. Since profiling was done on bulk unsorted PBMCs, naive and antigen-experienced compartments could not be conclusively compared. As age increased, observed TCR beta diversity per million T cells dropped in a roughly linear way, and a significant reduction was already evident by age 40.

Including the terminal cysteine and phenylalanine, the CDR3 comprises 15 residues. The sequence is cut down to CDR3 DNA, 45 bases in frame from base 1. Taken from the germline V gene, the CDR1 and CDR2 loops are SGHNT and YENEEA. Between the V and J ends, shortened by 0 bases and 2 bases respectively, the junction contains 11 bases. The library was obtained by 5' RACE. A second PCR of about 7 to 12 cycles was run with a J-beta primer mix and a sample-barcoded 5' primer. A unique molecular identifier was introduced onto each TCR beta cDNA molecule by a template-switch 5' adaptor carrying 12 random nucleotides. At least 3 million CDR3-containing paired-end reads were obtained from each sample. All of the RNA was converted into first-strand cDNA using the Mint cDNA synthesis kit, with a TRBC-specific oligonucleotide serving as the primer. Following uracil-DNA glycosylase treatment, all cDNA underwent a first 18-cycle PCR with the universal primers M1SS and BC2_uni_R. The source study handled its data this way. For normalization, 1 million high-quality reads, each with a distinct molecular identifier, were randomly selected from each sample. Instead of being binned into consensus sequences, reads with shared molecular identifiers were discarded. MiTCR, run with a Q25 quality threshold and the strictest error-elimination algorithm, handled CDR3 identification, clonotype clustering and error correction. Lower-bound total TCR beta diversity was estimated with a nonparametric unseen species model using Euler transformation. TCRdb's own reprocessing of the public reads used fastp at Q25 and MiXCR and kept productive beta chains. Each CDR3 protein appears once, grouped with its most common genes and DNA. For this entry, the V and J calls and clone size follow TCRdb and not the study's own pipeline. The table for this sample lists fewer than 2 million distinct CDR3 sequences; around 40% of them were counted only once. The ten largest account for 20% to 25% of the sample.

With regard to this clonotype: Its antigen is unknown. No qualities accompany the bases; no much larger clone lies one base away.

The donors were a few dozen Caucasian individuals from Russia, aged roughly 6 to 90 years, who were systemically healthy. Approximately 9 milliliters of peripheral blood were collected from each donor into EDTA-treated Vacutainer tubes. Ficoll-Paque density-gradient centrifugation was used to isolate PBMCs, with at least 6.5 million per sample. Trizol reagent was used to extract total RNA from the PBMCs, yielding at least 6 micrograms per sample. For every donor, flow cytometry on a PBMC aliquot measured the percentage of naive CD45RAhigh/CD27high T cells. The TCR originated in a human donor in good health. The chain was built from TRBV11-3 and TRBJ2-7; the D segment is perhaps TRBD1 or TRBD2, each sharing 5 matched bases. Sequenced sample: blood. The CDR3 amino acid sequence is: CASSLDRDGTYEQYF. The nucleotide sequence is TGTGCCAGCAGCTTAGATAGGGACGGGACCTACGAGCAGTACTTC. Where the CDR3 stops, the reference TRBV11-3 and TRBJ2-7 genes take over; the full variable domain is EAGVVQSPRYKIIEKKQPVAFWCNPISGHNTLYWYLQNLGQGPELLIRYENEEAVDDSQLPKDRFSAERLKGVDSTLKIQPAELGDSAVYLCASSLDRDGTYEQYFGPGTRLTVT.